This entry lists 25 T cell receptor beta chains sequenced from one sample in a study of blood T cell repertoires in COVID-19. TCRdb's table, derived via immunoSEQ multiplex PCR, lists solely in-frame clones and lacks some. This table holds roughly 230,000 clones, about 86% found once. Material for sequencing was peripheral blood. These receptor sequences come from a man aged 45 to 65 with active or convalescent COVID-19.

The chain carries TRBV7-3 and TRBJ1-1; tentative D call: TRBD1 (6 bases). The CDR3 runs 14 residues. V gave up 5 bases and J gave up 1 base, with 11 bases separating them. From germline, CDR1 is SGHTA and CDR2 FQGTGA. CDR3 region: CASSLTGPNTEAFF. CDR3 DNA sequence: TGTGCCAGCAGCCTCACAGGGCCGAACACTGAAGCTTTCTTT.

The rearrangement links TRBV6-5 to TRBJ1-3, with TRBD1 identical over 8 bases. After removal of 6 bases from V and 2 bases from J, the junction contained 0 bases not matched to a gene. The CDR3 spans 13 residues. Germline V lookup: CDR1 MNHEY, CDR2 SVGAGI. Here the CDR3 reads CASRTGAGNTIYF. The CDR3 coding sequence is TGTGCCAGCAGGACAGGGGCTGGAAACACCATATATTTT.

This clone was seen more than once but under ten times. The chain recombines TRBV4-1 with TRBJ1-5; 7 bases fit TRBD1. The J segment lost 3 bases and the V segment lost 5 bases, leaving 16 bases of the junction unmatched. CDR1 is MGHRA and CDR2 is YSYEKL in the germline V gene. There are 18 residues in the CDR3. CDR3 DNA: TGCGCCAGCAGCGCCGGGACAGCGGTCCTTGGGGTCAATCAGCCCCAGCATTTT. This codes for CASSAGTAVLGVNQPQHF.

The chain is built from TRBV24-1 and TRBJ2-1; 8 positions agree with TRBD1. The germline V gene encodes CDR1 KGHDR and CDR2 SFDVKD. The CDR3 is 13 residues long. Losses at the gene ends were 4 bases for V and 8 bases for J; bases not matched to a gene: 3. The CDR3 is CATSEQGADEQFF. CDR3 nucleotides: TGTGCCACCAGTGAGCAGGGGGCCGATGAGCAGTTCTTC.

The chain has TRBV7-2 and TRBJ2-7, with 8 positions matching TRBD1. The V gene's germline CDR1 is SGHTA and CDR2 FQGNSA. There are 15 residues in the CDR3. With 1 base clipped from V and 6 bases from J, the junction kept 8 bases outside the gene matches. CDR3 sequence reads: CASSLGGQGAFEQYF. CDR3 nucleotide sequence: TGTGCCAGCAGCTTAGGAGGACAGGGTGCATTCGAGCAGTACTTC.

The V call is TRBV28, the J call TRBJ1-3; D perhaps matches TRBD1 (5 bases). The CDR3 has 15 amino acids. The V and J ends lost 5 bases and 0 bases respectively, with 11 bases between them. Germline-derived CDR1 and CDR2 are MDHEN and SYDVKM. The CDR3 protein is CASSLGGDSGNTIYF. The CDR3 nucleotides are TGTGCCAGCAGTCTGGGGGGTGACTCTGGAAACACCATATATTTT.

The chain is built from TRBV3-1 (or the pseudogene TRBV3-2) and TRBJ2-1; TRBD2 aligns across 8 bases. The CDR3 loop spans 17 amino acids. The junction had 11 bases not matched to a gene; V was cut back by 4 bases and J by 3 bases. CDR1 and CDR2 from the germline V gene are LGHDT and YNNKEL (reference sequence). The CDR3 DNA reads TGTGCCAGCAGCCCCCGGCGAGCGGGGGCGTTCTACAATGAGCAGTTCTTC. This translates into CASSPRRAGAFYNEQFF.

J is TRBJ1-5 and V is TRBV6-6, with D possibly TRBD1 on 5 matching bases. The CDR3 sequence is 12 residues long. CDR1 and CDR2 from the germline V gene are MNHNY and SVGAGI (reference sequence). V shed 8 bases and J shed 4 bases, with 9 bases lying between them. The CDR3 coding sequence is TGTGCCAGCGCGGGGACGAATCAGCCCCAGCATTTT. This gives the protein CASAGTNQPQHF.

The J gene is TRBJ1-2, the V gene TRBV5-6; no clear D gene. Trimming took 4 bases from V and 7 from J, leaving 11 bases between them. The CDR3 has 12 residues. Germline V gene sequence: CDR1 SGHDT, CDR2 YYEEEE. DNA of the CDR3: TGTGCCAGCAGCCCGGTGGTCGGTGGCTACACCTTC. This sequence encodes CASSPVVGGYTF.

The sample holds a few counts of this clone. The CDR3 here is CASSPPRTGPSEPQHF. CDR3 DNA sequence: TGTGCCAGCTCTCCCCCCAGGACAGGGCCATCAGAGCCCCAGCATTTT. The chain carries TRBV28 and TRBJ1-5, with 8 nucleotides matching TRBD1. The ends lost 8 bases at V and 8 bases at J; junction bases unmatched: 17. The CDR3 is made up of 16 amino acids. The V gene's germline CDR1 is MDHEN and CDR2 SYDVKM.

The chain joins TRBV25-1 to TRBJ2-2; D not resolved. Germline loops: CDR1 MGHDK, CDR2 SYGVNS. The CDR3 extends over 14 amino acids. V was cut by 6 bases and J by 1 base, with 9 bases left in between. In DNA, the CDR3 is TGTGCCAGCAGACCTCGACAGAACACCGGGGAGCTGTTTTTT. As protein: CASRPRQNTGELFF.

This chain joins TRBV2 and TRBJ2-1; 8 nucleotides line up with TRBD1. This CDR3 has 13 residues. V dropped 5 bases and J dropped 7; count of bases not matched to a gene: 4. CDR1 SNHLY and CDR2 FYNNEI come from the germline V gene. The CDR3 sequence is CASSWTGRNEQFF. In DNA form, the CDR3 reads TGTGCCAGCAGTTGGACAGGGAGAAATGAGCAGTTCTTC.

The V and J genes are TRBV7-6 and TRBJ1-3; D is ambiguous. Trimming stripped 5 bases from V and 0 bases from J, with 14 bases between. In germline, CDR1 is SGHVS, CDR2 FNYEAQ. This CDR3 spans 16 amino acids. The CDR3 loop is CASSQSEARSGNTIYF. CDR3 DNA sequence: TGTGCCAGCAGCCAAAGTGAGGCCCGCTCTGGAAACACCATATATTTT.

This rearrangement joins TRBV30 to TRBJ2-1, with 7 bases matching TRBD1. The CDR3 runs to 14 residues. From germline, CDR1 is GTSNPN and CDR2 SVGIG (reference sequence). V gave up 2 bases and J gave up 5 bases; unmatched junction bases: 6. The CDR3 spells CAWSPGTVDNEQFF. CDR3 coding DNA: TGTGCCTGGAGTCCCGGGACAGTTGACAATGAGCAGTTCTTC.

The CDR3 spells CASSPSGNTDTQYF. CDR3 in DNA: TGTGCCAGCAGCCCTAGCGGAAACACAGATACGCAGTATTTT. The V gene is TRBV7-9, the J gene TRBJ2-3; 7 bases fit TRBD2. This CDR3 is 14 amino acids long. The germline V gene has CDR1 SEHNR and CDR2 FQNEAQ (reference sequence). The V gene end was trimmed by 5 bases and the J gene end by 2 bases; junction bases not matched to a gene: 4.

The rearrangement joins TRBV9 to TRBJ2-3; 7 nucleotides align to TRBD2. Germline V gene sequence: CDR1 SGDLS, CDR2 YYNGEE. CDR3 length: 15 amino acids. J lost 6 bases, V lost 1 base, and 8 bases had no gene match. The CDR3 region is CASSVNQGGADTQYF. CDR3 bases: TGTGCCAGCAGCGTAAATCAGGGAGGGGCGGATACGCAGTATTTT.

This clone appeared a few times. The J gene is TRBJ1-1, the V gene TRBV13; TRBD1 matches 10 bases. V gave up 11 bases and J gave up 4 bases; unmatched junction bases: 13. This CDR3 has 15 amino acids. Per the germline V gene, CDR1 is PRHDT and CDR2 is FYEKMQ (reference sequence). The CDR3 DNA reads as TGTGCCGCCGGAAGACAGGGGGCGCTGGGCACTGAAGCTTTCTTT. This codes for CAAGRQGALGTEAFF.

V gene TRBV6-5 combines with J gene TRBJ1-5, with 10 nucleotides matching TRBD1. This CDR3 region has 15 residues. Germline CDR1 MNHEY, CDR2 SVGAGI. Trimming at V came to 6 bases and at J to 1 base, leaving 3 bases not matched to a gene. The CDR3 loop is CASRTDRGSNQPQHF. CDR3 nucleotides: TGTGCCAGCAGGACGGACAGGGGGAGCAATCAGCCCCAGCATTTT.

V is TRBV19 and J is TRBJ1-2; perhaps TRBD1 as D (5 bases). CDR3 length: 14 amino acids. V was pared by 3 bases and J by 4 bases, with 12 bases between. CDR1 is LNHDA and CDR2 is SQIVND in the germline V gene (reference sequence). CDR3 coding DNA: TGTGCCAGTAGTATTGGGGGGTTGAGCTATGGCTACACCTTC. Translated: CASSIGGLSYGYTF.

This clone was seen once. The rearrangement joins TRBV18 to TRBJ1-6; possible D gene TRBD1, 6 bases. Deletions cut 3 bases from V and 10 bases from J, with 13 bases between. This CDR3 spans 14 amino acids. The V gene's germline CDR1 is KGHSH and CDR2 LQKENI. For the CDR3, the DNA is TGTGCCAGCTCACCGTTGGCAGGGGACTCACCCCTCCACTTT. The encoded protein is CASSPLAGDSPLHF.

This clone appeared a few times. The CDR3 region has the DNA TGTGCCAGCAGATCCTTTGCGGGACTAACCGACCACTATGGCTACACCTTC. Amino acids: CASRSFAGLTDHYGYTF. The V call is TRBV5-4, the J call TRBJ1-2; D is possibly TRBD1 (5 bases). The CDR3 is 17 residues long. Germline V gene sequence: CDR1 SGHNT, CDR2 YYREEE (reference sequence). Trimming removed 5 bases from V and 3 bases from J, with 23 bases in between.

The chain recombines TRBV6-1 with TRBJ1-5; no reliable D call. CDR3 size: 13 residues. Germline assignment: CDR1 MNHNS and CDR2 SASEGT. Trimming removed 2 bases at V and 5 bases at J, with 7 bases between. In DNA, the CDR3 is TGTGCCAGCAGTGAAAATCTCGATCAGCCCCAGCATTTT. Amino acid sequence: CASSENLDQPQHF.

This sequence joins TRBV21-1 and TRBJ1-1; the table assigns TRBD1, which was not confirmed against the DNA. TRBV21-1 is deemed a pseudogene. The CDR3 extends over 17 amino acids. For the CDR3, the DNA is TGTGCCAGCAGCAAAGACCTCAAGGGGCTGTCTGACACTGAAGCTTTCTTT. Translating it yields CASSKDLKGLSDTEAFF.

The chain carries TRBV3-1 (or the pseudogene TRBV3-2) and TRBJ1-2; D might be TRBD1 (6 bases). The V gene lost 6 bases and the J gene lost 9 bases, with 11 bases spanning the gap. CDR1 is LGHDT and CDR2 is YNNKEL in the germline V gene (reference sequence). CDR3 length: 11 amino acids. For the CDR3, the DNA is TGTGCCAGCAGACGGGACACCAGCTACACCTTC. Translation: CASRRDTSYTF.

This clone occurred once. The chain employs TRBV5-1 and TRBJ2-3; 10 bases agree with TRBD2. This CDR3 is 15 amino acids long. J lost 2 bases, V lost 7 bases, and 7 bases had no gene match. Germline CDR1 is SGHRS and CDR2 is YFSETQ. For the CDR3, the DNA is TGCGCCAGCGGCCTACTAGCGGGGTACACAGATACGCAGTATTTT. This translates into CASGLLAGYTDTQYF.